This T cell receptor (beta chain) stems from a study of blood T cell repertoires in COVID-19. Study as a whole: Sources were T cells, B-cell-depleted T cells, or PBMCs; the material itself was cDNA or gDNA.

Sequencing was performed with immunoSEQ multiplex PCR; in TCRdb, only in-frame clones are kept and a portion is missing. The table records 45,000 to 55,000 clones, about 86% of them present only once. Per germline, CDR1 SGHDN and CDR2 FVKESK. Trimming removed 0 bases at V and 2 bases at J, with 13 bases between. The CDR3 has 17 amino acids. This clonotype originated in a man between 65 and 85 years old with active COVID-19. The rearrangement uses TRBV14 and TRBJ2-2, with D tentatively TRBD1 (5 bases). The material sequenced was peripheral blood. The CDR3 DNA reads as TGTGCCAGCAGCCAAGATTATGTGGGGCAAAACACCGGGGAGCTGTTTTTT. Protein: CASSQDYVGQNTGELFF.